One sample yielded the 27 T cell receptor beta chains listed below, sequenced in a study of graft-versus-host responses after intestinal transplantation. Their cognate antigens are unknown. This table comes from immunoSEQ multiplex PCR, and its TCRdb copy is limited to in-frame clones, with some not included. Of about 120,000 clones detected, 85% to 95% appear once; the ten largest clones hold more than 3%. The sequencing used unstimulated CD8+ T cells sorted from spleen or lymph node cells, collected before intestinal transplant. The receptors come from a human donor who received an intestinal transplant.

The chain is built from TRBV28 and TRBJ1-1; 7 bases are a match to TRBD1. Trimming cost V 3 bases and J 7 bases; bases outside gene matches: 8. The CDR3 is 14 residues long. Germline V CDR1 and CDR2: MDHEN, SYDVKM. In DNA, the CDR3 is TGTGCCAGCAGTTTGGGGGGACAGCCAATTGAAGCTTTCTTT. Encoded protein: CASSLGGQPIEAFF.

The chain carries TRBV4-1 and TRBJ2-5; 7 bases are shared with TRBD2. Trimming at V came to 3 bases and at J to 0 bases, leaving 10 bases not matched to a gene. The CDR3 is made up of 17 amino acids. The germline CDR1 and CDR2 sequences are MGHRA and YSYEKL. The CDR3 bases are TGCGCCAGCAGCCATCGCCTAGCGGAGGGGTACCAAGAGACCCAGTACTTC. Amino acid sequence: CASSHRLAEGYQETQYF.

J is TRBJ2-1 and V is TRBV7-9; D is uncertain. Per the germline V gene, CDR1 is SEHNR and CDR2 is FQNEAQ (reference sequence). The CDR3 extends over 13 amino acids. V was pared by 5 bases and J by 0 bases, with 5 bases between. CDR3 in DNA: TGTGCCAGCAGCCCGAGCTCCTACAATGAGCAGTTCTTC. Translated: CASSPSSYNEQFF.

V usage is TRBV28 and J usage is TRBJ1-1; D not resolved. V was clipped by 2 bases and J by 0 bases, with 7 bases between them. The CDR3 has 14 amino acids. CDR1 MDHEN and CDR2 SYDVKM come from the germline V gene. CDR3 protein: CASSLKGLNTEAFF. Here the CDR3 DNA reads TGTGCCAGCAGTTTAAAGGGCCTGAACACTGAAGCTTTCTTT.

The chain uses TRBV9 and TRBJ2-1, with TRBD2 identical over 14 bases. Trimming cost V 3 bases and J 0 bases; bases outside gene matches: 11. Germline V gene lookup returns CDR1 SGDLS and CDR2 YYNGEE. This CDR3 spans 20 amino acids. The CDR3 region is CASSAGLAGVSASSYNEQFF. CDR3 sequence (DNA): TGTGCCAGCAGCGCGGGACTAGCGGGAGTGTCTGCAAGCTCCTACAATGAGCAGTTCTTC.

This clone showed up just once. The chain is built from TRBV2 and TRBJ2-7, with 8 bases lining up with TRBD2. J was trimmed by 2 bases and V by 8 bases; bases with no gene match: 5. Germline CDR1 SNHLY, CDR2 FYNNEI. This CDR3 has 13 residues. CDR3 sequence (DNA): TGTGCCAGCGCGGGGGGATTCACCTACGAGCAGTACTTC. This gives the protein CASAGGFTYEQYF.

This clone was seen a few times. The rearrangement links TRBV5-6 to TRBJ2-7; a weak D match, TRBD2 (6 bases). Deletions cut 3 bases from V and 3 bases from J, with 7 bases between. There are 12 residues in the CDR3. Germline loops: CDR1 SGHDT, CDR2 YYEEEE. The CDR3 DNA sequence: TGTGCCAGCAGCTCGGGGGTCTACGAGCAGTACTTC. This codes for CASSSGVYEQYF. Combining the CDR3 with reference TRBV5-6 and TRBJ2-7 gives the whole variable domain DAGVTQSPTHLIKTRGQQVTLRCSPKSGHDTVSWYQQALGQGPQFIFQYYEEEERQRGNFPDRFSGHQFPNYSSELNVNALLLGDSALYLCASSSGVYEQYFGPGTRLTVT.

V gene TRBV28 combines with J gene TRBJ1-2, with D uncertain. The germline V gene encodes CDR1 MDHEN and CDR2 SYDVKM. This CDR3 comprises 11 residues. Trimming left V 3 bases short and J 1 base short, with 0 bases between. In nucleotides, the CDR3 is TGTGCCAGCAGTTTTAACTATGGCTACACCTTC. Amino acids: CASSFNYGYTF.

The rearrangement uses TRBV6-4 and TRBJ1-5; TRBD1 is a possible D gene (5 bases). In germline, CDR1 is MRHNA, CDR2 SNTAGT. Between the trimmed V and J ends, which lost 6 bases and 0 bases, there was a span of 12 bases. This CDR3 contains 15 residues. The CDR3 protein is CASRGTDFSNQPQHF. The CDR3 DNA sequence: TGTGCCAGCAGAGGGACGGATTTTAGCAATCAGCCCCAGCATTTT.

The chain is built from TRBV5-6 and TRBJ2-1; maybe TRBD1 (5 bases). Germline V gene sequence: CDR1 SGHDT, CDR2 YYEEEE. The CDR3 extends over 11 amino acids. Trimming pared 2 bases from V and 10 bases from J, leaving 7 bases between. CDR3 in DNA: TGTGCCAGCAGCTTCAGGGAAGAGCAGTTCTTC. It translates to CASSFREEQFF.

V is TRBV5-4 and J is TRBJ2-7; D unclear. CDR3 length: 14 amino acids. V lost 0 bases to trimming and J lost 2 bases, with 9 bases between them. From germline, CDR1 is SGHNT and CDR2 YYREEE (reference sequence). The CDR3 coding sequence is TGTGCCAGCAGCTTGGCCAGTCAGCCCTACGAGCAGTACTTC. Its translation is CASSLASQPYEQYF. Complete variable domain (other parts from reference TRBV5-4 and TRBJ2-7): ETGVTQSPTHLIKTRGQQVTLRCSSQSGHNTVSWYQQALGQGPQFIFQYYREEENGRGNFPPRFSGLQFPNYSSELNVNALELDDSALYLCASSLASQPYEQYFGPGTRLTVT.

The DNA for the CDR3 is TGTGCCAGCAGCCAAGATATGGACTTGGGAGATACGCAGTATTTT. Its protein product is CASSQDMDLGDTQYF. The chain joins TRBV4-2 to TRBJ2-3, with D perhaps TRBD2 (5 bases). Germline CDR1 is LGHNA and CDR2 is YNFKEQ. The CDR3 totals 15 residues. V was pared by 0 bases and J by 5 bases, with 12 bases between.

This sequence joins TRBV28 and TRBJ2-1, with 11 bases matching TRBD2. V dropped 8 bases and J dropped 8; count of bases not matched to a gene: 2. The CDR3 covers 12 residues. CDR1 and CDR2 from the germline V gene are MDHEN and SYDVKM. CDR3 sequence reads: CASLAGGDEQFF. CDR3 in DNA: TGTGCCAGCCTAGCGGGAGGCGATGAGCAGTTCTTC.

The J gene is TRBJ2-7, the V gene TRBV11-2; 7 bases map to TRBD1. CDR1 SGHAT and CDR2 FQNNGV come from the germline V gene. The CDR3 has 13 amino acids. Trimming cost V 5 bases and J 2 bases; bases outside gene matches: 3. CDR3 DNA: TGTGCCAGCAGCGGGGACAGCACCTACGAGCAGTACTTC. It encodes CASSGDSTYEQYF.

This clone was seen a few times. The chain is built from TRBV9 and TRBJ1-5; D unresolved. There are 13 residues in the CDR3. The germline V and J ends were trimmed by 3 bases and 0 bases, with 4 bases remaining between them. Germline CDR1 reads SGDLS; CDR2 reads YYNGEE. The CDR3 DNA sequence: TGTGCCAGCAGCGGTGGTAGCAATCAGCCCCAGCATTTT. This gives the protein CASSGGSNQPQHF.

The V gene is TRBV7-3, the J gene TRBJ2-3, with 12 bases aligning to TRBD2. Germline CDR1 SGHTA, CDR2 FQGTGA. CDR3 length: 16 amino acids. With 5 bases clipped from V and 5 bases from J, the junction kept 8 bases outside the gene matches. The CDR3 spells CASSAELAGGIDTQYF. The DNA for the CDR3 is TGTGCCAGCAGCGCCGAACTAGCGGGAGGCATAGATACGCAGTATTTT.

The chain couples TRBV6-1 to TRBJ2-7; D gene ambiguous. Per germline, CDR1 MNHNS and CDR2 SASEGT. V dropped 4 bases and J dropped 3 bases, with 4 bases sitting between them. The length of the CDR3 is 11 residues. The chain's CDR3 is CASSGFYEQYF. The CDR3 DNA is TGTGCCAGCAGTGGTTTCTACGAGCAGTACTTC.

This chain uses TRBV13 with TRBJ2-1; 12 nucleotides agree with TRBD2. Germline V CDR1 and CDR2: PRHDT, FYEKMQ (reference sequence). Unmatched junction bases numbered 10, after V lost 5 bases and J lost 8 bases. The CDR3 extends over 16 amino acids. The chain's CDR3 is CASSLRTSGEPHEQFF. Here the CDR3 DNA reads TGTGCCAGCAGCCTGAGGACTAGCGGGGAGCCGCATGAGCAGTTCTTC.

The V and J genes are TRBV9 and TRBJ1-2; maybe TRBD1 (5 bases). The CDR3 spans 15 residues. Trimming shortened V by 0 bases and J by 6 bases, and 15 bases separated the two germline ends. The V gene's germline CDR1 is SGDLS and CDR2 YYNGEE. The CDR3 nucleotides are TGTGCCAGCAGCGTAGGGACACCTGGAGGTCATGGCTACACCTTC. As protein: CASSVGTPGGHGYTF.

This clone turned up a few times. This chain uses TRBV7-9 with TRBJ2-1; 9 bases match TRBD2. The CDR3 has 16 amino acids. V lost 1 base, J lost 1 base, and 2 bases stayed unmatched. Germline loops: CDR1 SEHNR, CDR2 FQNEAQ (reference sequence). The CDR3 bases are TGTGCCAGCAGCTTAGTAGCGGGAGTATCCTACAATGAGCAGTTCTTC. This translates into CASSLVAGVSYNEQFF.

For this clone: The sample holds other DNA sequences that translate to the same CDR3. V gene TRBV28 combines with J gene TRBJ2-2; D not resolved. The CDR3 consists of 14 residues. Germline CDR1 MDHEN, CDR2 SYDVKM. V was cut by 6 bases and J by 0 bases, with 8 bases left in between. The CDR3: CASRRSANTGELFF. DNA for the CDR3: TGTGCCAGCAGAAGATCCGCGAACACCGGGGAGCTGTTTTTT. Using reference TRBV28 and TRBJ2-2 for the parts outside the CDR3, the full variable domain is DVKVTQSSRYLVKRTGEKVFLECVQDMDHENMFWYRQDPGLGLRLIYFSYDVKMKEKGDIPEGYSVSREKKERFSLILESASTNQTSMYLCASRRSANTGELFFGEGSRLTVL.

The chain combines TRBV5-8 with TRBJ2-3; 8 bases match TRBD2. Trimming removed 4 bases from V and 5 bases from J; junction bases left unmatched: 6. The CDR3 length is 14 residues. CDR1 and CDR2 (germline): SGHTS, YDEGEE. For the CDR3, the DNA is TGTGCCAGCAGCACGGGACTAGGAATAGATACGCAGTATTTT. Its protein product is CASSTGLGIDTQYF.

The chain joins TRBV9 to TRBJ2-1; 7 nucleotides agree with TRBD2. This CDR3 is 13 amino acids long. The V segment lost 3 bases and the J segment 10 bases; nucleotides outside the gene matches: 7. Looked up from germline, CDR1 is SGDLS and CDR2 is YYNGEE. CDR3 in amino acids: CASSGGTTGEQFF. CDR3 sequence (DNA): TGTGCCAGCAGCGGCGGGACTACCGGCGAGCAGTTCTTC.

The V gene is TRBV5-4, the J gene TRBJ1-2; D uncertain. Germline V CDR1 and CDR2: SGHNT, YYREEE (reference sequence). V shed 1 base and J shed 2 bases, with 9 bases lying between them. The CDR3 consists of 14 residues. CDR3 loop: CASSLLDLNYGYTF. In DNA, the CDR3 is TGTGCCAGCAGCTTGTTAGACCTAAACTATGGCTACACCTTC.

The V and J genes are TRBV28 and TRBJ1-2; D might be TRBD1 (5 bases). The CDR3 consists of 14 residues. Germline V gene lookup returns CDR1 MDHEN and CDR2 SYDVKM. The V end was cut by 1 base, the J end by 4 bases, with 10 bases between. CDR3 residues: CASSLSGRSYGYTF. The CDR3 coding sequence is TGTGCCAGCAGTTTATCAGGGAGATCCTATGGCTACACCTTC.

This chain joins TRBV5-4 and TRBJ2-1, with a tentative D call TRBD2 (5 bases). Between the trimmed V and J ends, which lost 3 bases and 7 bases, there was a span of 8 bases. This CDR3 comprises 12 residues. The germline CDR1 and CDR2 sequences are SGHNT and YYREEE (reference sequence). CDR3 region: CASSSDSNEQFF. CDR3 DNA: TGTGCCAGCAGCTCGGACTCGAATGAGCAGTTCTTC. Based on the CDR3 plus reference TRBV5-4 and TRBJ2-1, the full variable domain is ETGVTQSPTHLIKTRGQQVTLRCSSQSGHNTVSWYQQALGQGPQFIFQYYREEENGRGNFPPRFSGLQFPNYSSELNVNALELDDSALYLCASSSDSNEQFFGPGTRLTVL.

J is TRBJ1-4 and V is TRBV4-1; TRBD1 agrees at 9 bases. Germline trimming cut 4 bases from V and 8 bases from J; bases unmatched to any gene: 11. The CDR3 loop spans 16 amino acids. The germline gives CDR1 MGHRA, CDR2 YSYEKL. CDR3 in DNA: TGCGCCAGCAGCCTCGGGACAGGGAGGAGTAGAGAAAAACTGTTTTTT. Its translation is CASSLGTGRSREKLFF.